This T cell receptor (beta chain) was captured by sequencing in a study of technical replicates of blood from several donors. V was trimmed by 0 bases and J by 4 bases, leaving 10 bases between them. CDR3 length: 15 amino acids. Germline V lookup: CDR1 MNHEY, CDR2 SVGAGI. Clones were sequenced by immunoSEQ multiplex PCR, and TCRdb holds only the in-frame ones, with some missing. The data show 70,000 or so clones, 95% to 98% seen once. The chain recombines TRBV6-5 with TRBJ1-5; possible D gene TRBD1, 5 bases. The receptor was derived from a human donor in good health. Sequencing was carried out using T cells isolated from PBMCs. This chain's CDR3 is CASSYSIQENQPQHF. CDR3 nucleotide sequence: TGTGCCAGCAGTTACTCGATACAGGAAAATCAGCCCCAGCATTTT.